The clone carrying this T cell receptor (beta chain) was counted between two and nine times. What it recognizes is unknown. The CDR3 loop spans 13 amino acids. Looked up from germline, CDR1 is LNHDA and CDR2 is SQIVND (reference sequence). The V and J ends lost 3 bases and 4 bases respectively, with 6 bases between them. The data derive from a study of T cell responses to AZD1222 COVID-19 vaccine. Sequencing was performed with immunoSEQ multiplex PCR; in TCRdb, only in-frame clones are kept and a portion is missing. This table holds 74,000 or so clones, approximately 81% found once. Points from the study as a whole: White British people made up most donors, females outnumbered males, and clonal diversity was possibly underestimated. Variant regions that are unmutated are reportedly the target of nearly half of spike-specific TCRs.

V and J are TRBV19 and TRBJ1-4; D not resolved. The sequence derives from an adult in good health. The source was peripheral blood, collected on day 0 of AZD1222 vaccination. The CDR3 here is CASSMNGNEKLFF. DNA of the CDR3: TGTGCCAGTAGTATGAACGGTAATGAAAAACTGTTTTTT.